One TCR beta chain is described in this entry. Its target is unknown. Time point of the sample: pre-treatment baseline. Blood was drawn before treatment and at week 3 after checkpoint blockade. The CDR3 spans 17 residues. TCRdb's table, derived via immunoSEQ multiplex PCR, lists solely in-frame clones and lacks some. Altogether some 3,000 clones are present, 92% being singletons, with the ten largest covering 0.5% to 0.65%. This entry comes from a study of blood T cell dynamics during melanoma immunotherapy. In the study overall: First-line therapy was either pembrolizumab or nivolumab with ipilimumab for metastatic melanoma.

Study-wide findings and caveats: Cell-free DNA CDR3 sequences most resembled the immune-effector CD8+ subset, which was also most clonal.

This specimen was effector memory CD8+ T cells from blood, taken from a patient treated with checkpoint blockade. The gene calls are TRBV21-1 and TRBJ2-3; TRBD1 reflects the table's D call only, with no check against the DNA. TRBV21-1 is reported as a pseudogene. The source is a human donor with melanoma. CDR3 DNA sequence: TGTGCCAGCAGCAAAGTCTTGACAGGGGGAAGTTCAGATACGCAGTATTTT. This encodes CASSKVLTGGSSDTQYF.